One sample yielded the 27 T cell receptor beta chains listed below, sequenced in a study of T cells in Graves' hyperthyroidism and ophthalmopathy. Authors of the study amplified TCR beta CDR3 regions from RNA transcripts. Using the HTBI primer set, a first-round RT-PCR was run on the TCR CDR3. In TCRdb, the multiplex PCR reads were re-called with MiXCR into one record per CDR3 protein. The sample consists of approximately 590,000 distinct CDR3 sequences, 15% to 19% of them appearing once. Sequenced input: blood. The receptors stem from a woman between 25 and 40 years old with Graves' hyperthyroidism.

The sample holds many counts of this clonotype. As DNA, the CDR3 is TGTGCCAGCAGCTTGACTAGCGGAGGCACAGATACGCAGTATTTT. Encoded protein: CASSLTSGGTDTQYF. The chain links TRBV11-2 to TRBJ2-3; 9 bases agree with TRBD2. The CDR3 contains 15 residues. V was pared by 3 bases and J by 1 base, with 2 bases of the junction left unmatched. Germline V gene sequence: CDR1 SGHAT, CDR2 FQNNGV.

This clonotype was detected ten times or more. The CDR3 loop is CASSPDRDSNQPQHF. CDR3 sequence (DNA): TGTGCCAGCAGTCCCGACAGAGATAGCAATCAGCCCCAGCATTTT. This chain links TRBV12-3 or TRBV12-4 with TRBJ1-5; tentative D call: TRBD1 (5 bases). This CDR3 region has 15 residues. V was trimmed by 5 bases and J by 0 bases, leaving 11 bases between them.

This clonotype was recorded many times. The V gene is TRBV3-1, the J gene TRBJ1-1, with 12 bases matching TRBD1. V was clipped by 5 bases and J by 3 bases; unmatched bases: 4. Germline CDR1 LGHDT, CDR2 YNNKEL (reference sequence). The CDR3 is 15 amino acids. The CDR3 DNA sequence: TGTGCCAGCAGCACTTGGGACAGGGGGCACACTGAAGCTTTCTTT. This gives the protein CASSTWDRGHTEAFF.

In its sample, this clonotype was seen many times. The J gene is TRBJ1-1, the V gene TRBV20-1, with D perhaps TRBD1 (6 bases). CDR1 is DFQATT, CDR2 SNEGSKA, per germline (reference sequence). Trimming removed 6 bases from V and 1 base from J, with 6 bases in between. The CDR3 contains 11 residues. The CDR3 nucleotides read TGCAGTGCACAGGGGAACACTGAAGCTTTCTTT. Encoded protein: CSAQGNTEAFF.

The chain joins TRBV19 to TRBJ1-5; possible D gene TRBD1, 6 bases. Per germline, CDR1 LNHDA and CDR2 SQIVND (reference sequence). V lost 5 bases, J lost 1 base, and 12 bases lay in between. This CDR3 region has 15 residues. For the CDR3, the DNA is TGTGCCAGTAGTGCCGCGGGGGCGAGCAATCAGCCCCAGCATTTT. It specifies CASSAAGASNQPQHF.

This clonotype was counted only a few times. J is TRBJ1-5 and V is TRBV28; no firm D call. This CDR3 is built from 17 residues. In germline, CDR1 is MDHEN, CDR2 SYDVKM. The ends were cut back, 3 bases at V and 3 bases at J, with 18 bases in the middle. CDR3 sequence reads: CASSFVSGRGSNQPQHF. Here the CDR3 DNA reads TGTGCCAGCAGTTTCGTTTCAGGACGAGGTTCCAATCAGCCCCAGCATTTT.

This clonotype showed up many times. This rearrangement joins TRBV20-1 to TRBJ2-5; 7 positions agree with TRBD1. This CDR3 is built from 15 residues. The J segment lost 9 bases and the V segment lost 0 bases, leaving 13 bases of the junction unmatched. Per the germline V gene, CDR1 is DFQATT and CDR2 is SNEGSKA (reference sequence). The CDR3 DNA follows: TGCAGTGCTAGAGATCCTGCGGGTGTGCAGGGGGCCCAGTACTTC. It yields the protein CSARDPAGVQGAQYF.

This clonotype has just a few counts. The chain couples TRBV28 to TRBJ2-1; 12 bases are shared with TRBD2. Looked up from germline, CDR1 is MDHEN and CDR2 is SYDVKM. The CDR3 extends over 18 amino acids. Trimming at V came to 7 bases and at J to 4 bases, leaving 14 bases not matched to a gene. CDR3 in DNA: TGTGCCAGCAACAAAGCCCTGACTAGCGGGAGATGGTACAATGAGCAGTTCTTC. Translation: CASNKALTSGRWYNEQFF.

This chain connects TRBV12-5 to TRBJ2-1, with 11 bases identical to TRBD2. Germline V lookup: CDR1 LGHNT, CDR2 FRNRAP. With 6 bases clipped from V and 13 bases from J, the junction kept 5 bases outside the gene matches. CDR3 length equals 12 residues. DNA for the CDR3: TGTGCTAGTGGGACTAGCGGGAACTTTCAGTTCTTC. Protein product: CASGTSGNFQFF.

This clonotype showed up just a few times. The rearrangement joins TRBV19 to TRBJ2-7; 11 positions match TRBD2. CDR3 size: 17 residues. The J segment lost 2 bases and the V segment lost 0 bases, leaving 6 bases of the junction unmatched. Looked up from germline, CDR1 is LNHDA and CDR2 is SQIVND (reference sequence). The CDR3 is CASSIDGTSGSPYEQYF. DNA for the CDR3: TGTGCCAGTAGTATAGATGGCACTAGCGGGAGTCCCTACGAGCAGTACTTC.

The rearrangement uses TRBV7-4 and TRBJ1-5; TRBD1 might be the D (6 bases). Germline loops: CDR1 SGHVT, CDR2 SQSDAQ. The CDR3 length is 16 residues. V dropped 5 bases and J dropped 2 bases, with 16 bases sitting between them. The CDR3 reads CASSPRQVNRNQPQHF. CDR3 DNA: TGTGCCAGCAGCCCCCGACAGGTTAATCGCAATCAGCCCCAGCATTTT.

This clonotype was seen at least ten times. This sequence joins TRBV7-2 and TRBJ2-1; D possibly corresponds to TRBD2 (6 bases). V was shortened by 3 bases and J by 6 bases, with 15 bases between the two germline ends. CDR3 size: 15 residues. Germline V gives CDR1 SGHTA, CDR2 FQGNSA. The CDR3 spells CASSFGREPLNEQFF. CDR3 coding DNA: TGTGCCAGCAGCTTCGGTCGGGAGCCCCTCAATGAGCAGTTCTTC.

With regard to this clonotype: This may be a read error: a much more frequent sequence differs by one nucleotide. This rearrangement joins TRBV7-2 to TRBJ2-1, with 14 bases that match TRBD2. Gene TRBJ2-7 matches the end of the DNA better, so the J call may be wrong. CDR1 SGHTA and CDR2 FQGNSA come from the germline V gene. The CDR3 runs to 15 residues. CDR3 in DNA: TGTGCCAGCAGCCGGGGACTAGCGGGAGTTAATGAGCAGTACTTC. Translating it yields CASSRGLAGVNEQYF.

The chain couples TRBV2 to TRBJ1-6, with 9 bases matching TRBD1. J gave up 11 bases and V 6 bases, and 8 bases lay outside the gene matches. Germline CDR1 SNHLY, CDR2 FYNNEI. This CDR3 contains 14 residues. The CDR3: CASRLGTGSAPLHF. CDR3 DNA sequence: TGTGCCAGCAGATTAGGGACAGGGTCGGCACCCCTCCACTTT. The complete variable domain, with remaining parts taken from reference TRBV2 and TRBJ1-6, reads EPEVTQTPSHQVTQMGQEVILRCVPISNHLYFYWYRQILGQKVEFLVSFYNNEISEKSEIFDDQFSVERPDGSNFTLKIRSTKLEDSAMYFCASRLGTGSAPLHFGNGTRLTVT.

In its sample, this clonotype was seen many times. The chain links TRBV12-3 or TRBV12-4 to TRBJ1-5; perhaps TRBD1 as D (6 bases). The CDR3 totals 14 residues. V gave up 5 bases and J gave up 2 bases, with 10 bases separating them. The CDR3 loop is CASSPGAGNQPQHF. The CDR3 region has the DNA TGTGCCAGCAGTCCAGGGGCTGGCAATCAGCCCCAGCATTTT.

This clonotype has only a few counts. CDR3 in DNA: TGTGCCATCAGCCGACAGGGAACCAACACCGGGGAGCTGTTTTTT. It translates to CAISRQGTNTGELFF. The rearrangement links TRBV10-3 to TRBJ2-2; 7 bases map to TRBD1. Germline V gene data show CDR1 as ENHRY and CDR2 as SYGVKD. The V gene end was trimmed by 6 bases and the J gene end by 2 bases; junction bases not matched to a gene: 6. This CDR3 has 15 residues.

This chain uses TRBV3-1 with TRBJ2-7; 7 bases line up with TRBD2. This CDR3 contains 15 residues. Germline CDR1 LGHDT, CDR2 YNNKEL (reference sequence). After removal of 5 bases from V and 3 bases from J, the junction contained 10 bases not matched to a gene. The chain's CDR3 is CASSFNRGRGYEQYF. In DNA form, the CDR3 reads TGTGCCAGCAGCTTCAACCGGGGGAGGGGCTACGAGCAGTACTTC.

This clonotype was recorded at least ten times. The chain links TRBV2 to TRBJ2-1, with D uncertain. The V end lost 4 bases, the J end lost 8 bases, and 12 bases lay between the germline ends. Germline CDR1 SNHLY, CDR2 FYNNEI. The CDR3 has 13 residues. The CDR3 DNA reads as TGTGCCAGCAGTGTGGGCTTAAGGGATGAGCAGTTCTTC. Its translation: CASSVGLRDEQFF.

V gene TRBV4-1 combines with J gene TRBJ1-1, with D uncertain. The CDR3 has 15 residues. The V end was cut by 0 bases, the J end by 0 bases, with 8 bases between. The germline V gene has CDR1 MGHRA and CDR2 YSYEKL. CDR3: CASSQEARMNTEAFF. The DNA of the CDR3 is TGCGCCAGCAGCCAAGAGGCACGAATGAACACTGAAGCTTTCTTT.

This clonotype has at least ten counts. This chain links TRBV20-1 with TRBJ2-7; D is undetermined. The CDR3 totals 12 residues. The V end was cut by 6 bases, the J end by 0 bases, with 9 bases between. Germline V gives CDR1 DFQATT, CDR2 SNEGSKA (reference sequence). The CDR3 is CSAPQSSYEQYF. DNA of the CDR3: TGCAGTGCCCCGCAGTCCTCCTACGAGCAGTACTTC.

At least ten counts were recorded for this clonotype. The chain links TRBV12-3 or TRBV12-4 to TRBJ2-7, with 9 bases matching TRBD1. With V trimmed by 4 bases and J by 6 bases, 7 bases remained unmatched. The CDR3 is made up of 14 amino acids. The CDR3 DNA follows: TGTGCCAGCAGTTGGGACAGGGTCGAGGGCGAGCAGTACTTC. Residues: CASSWDRVEGEQYF.

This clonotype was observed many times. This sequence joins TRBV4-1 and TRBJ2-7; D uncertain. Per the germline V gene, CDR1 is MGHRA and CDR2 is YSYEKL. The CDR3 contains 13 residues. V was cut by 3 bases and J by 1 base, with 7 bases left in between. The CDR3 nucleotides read TGCGCCAGCAGCCAGCTACAGTCCTACGAGCAGTACTTC. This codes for CASSQLQSYEQYF.

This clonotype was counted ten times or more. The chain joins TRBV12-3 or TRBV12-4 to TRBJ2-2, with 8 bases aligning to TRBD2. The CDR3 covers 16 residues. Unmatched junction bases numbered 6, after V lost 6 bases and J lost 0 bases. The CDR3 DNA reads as TGTGCCAGCAGGGGGACGGGACTAGCGAACACCGGGGAGCTGTTTTTT. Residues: CASRGTGLANTGELFF.

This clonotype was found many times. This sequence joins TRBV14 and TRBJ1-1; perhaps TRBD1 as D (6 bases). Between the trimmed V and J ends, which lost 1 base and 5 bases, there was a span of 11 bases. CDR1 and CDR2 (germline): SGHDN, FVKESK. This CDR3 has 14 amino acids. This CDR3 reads CASSQAGARTEAFF. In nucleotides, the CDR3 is TGTGCCAGCAGCCAAGCAGGGGCCAGAACTGAAGCTTTCTTT. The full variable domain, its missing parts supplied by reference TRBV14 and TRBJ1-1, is EAGVTQFPSHSVIEKGQTVTLRCDPISGHDNLYWYRRVMGKEIKFLLHFVKESKQDESGMPNNRFLAERTGGTYSTLKVQPAELEDSGVYFCASSQAGARTEAFFGQGTRLTVV.

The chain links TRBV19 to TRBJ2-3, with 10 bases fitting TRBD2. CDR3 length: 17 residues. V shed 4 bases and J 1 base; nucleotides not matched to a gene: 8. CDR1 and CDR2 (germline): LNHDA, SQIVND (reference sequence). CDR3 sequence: CASSTDTSGDRTDTQYF. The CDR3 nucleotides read TGTGCCAGTAGTACCGATACTAGCGGGGACCGCACAGATACGCAGTATTTT.

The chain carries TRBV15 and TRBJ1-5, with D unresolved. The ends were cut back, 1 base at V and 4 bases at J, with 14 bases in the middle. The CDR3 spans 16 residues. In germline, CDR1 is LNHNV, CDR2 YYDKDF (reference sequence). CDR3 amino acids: CATSRVLPPGNQPQHF. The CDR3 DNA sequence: TGTGCCACCAGCAGAGTCCTTCCCCCAGGAAATCAGCCCCAGCATTTT.

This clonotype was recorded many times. CDR3 coding DNA: TGTGCCAGCAGCCCACGCGCTAGCGGGGGCCTAGGGAGCAATGAGCAGTTCTTC. Amino acids: CASSPRASGGLGSNEQFF. The chain recombines TRBV7-3 with TRBJ2-1; 10 positions agree with TRBD2. Germline V lookup: CDR1 SGHTA, CDR2 FQGTGA. The CDR3 runs 18 residues. V trimming: 5 bases; J trimming: 6 bases; junction bases outside the gene matches: 16.